This TCR beta chain is from a study of response to subunit inactivated influenza vaccine. Overall study results and limits: Few new T cells, the authors suggested, are recruited by each seasonal influenza vaccination.

One entry per CDR3 protein, called by TCRdb with MiXCR from the RT-PCR reads. The sample has 500,000 to 650,000 distinct CDR3 sequences, around 8% seen once. This clonotype showed up just a few times. Its specificity is unknown. The CDR3 consists of 16 residues. The germline gives CDR1 LGHNA, CDR2 YNFKEQ. V shed 8 bases, J shed 0 bases, and the junction held 7 bases outside the gene matches. The sample in question was PBMCs from blood, obtained approximately 25 months after vaccination. This chain uses TRBV4-2 with TRBJ2-3; 11 nucleotides agree with TRBD2. This TCR was sampled from a man between 50 and 69 years old who received an inactivated influenza vaccine. CDR3 region: CASQVSGGASTDTQYF. CDR3 sequence (DNA): TGTGCCAGCCAGGTTAGCGGGGGGGCTAGCACAGATACGCAGTATTTT.